The rows below give T cell receptor beta chains drawn from one sample of a study of shared clonotypes between healthy human individuals. The repertoire was sequenced with immunoSEQ multiplex PCR; TCRdb's copy has only in-frame clones and lacks some. Among approximately 2,000,000 clones listed, roughly 95% were seen once. Material: naive CD8+ T cells from PBMCs. These receptors all come from a man aged 18 to 30 in good health. Some clones in this sample may be carry-over from other donors' samples. Both conserved end residues are part of each CDR3. D genes are given only for firm matches. Expanded clones get a size class; other rows say once, few or many, or leave the size out.

D | J | size | V | CDR3 | DNA
- | TRBJ2-5 | - | TRBV4-1 | CASSPGGETQYF | TGCGCCAGCAGCCCCGGCGGGGAGACCCAGTACTTC
- | TRBJ2-3 | - | TRBV11-2 | CASSEEGNTDTQYF | TGTGCCAGCAGCGAGGAGGGTAACACAGATACGCAGTATTTT
- | TRBJ2-5 | - | TRBV5-6 | CASTGLGAEKETQYF | TGTGCCAGCACCGGCTTAGGGGCGGAGAAAGAGACCCAGTACTTC
TRBD2 | TRBJ2-7 | once | TRBV15 | CATSGRGSSDEQYF | TGTGCCACCTCGGGGCGCGGGAGTAGCGACGAGCAGTACTTC
- | TRBJ2-2 | - | TRBV19 | CASSIGGLTGELFF | TGTGCCAGTAGTATAGGCGGCCTTACCGGGGAGCTGTTTTTT
- | TRBJ1-1 | - | TRBV9 | CASSLRGLNTEAFF | TGTGCCAGCAGCCTCCGAGGGCTGAACACTGAAGCTTTCTTT
TRBD1 | TRBJ2-1 | - | TRBV7-9 | CASSPRDGTGPYNEQFF | TGTGCCAGCAGCCCGCGGGATGGGACAGGACCCTACAATGAGCAGTTCTTC
- | TRBJ1-3 | - | TRBV4-3 | CASSQDRGWAADSGNTIYF | TGCGCCAGCAGCCAAGATCGTGGGTGGGCGGCCGACTCTGGAAACACCATATATTTT
- | TRBJ2-3 | - | TRBV28 | CASSYQSPSTDTQYF | TGTGCCAGCAGTTACCAGAGCCCTAGCACAGATACGCAGTATTTT
TRBD1 | TRBJ2-7 | - | TRBV9 | CASSPGDRVISEQYF | TGTGCCAGCAGCCCTGGGGACAGGGTAATCTCCGAGCAGTACTTC
TRBD2 | TRBJ2-1 | - | TRBV29-1 | CSYRRGLAANEQFF | TGCAGCTACAGAAGGGGACTAGCGGCAAATGAGCAGTTCTTC
- | TRBJ2-1 | - | TRBV28 | CASSSPPTHTSSSYNEQFF | TGTGCCAGCAGTTCCCCACCCACACATACTTCCAGCTCCTACAATGAGCAGTTCTTC
- | TRBJ1-1 | - | TRBV19 | CASSIGNSEAFF | TGTGCCAGTAGTATAGGGAATTCTGAAGCTTTCTTT
- | TRBJ1-2 | - | TRBV27 | CASSLGVAGLGGYTF | TGTGCCAGCAGTTTAGGTGTAGCGGGGCTCGGGGGCTACACCTTC
- | TRBJ1-4 | once | TRBV5-1 | CASSLNAARDEKLFF | TGCGCCAGCAGCTTGAACGCTGCCCGGGATGAAAAACTGTTTTTT
- | TRBJ1-2 | once | TRBV27 | CASSLSARASYGYTF | TGTGCCAGCAGTTTATCGGCCAGGGCCAGCTATGGCTACACCTTC
- | TRBJ2-7 | - | TRBV4-3 | CASSQEGNAITYEQYF | TGCGCCAGCAGCCAAGAAGGCAATGCGATTACCTACGAGCAGTACTTC
TRBD1 | TRBJ1-4 | - | TRBV9 | CASSVGRTGDEKLFF | TGTGCCAGCAGCGTAGGAAGGACAGGGGATGAAAAACTGTTTTTT
- | TRBJ2-5 | - | TRBV27 | CASSLSGYGETQYF | TGTGCCAGCAGTTTATCGGGTTATGGAGAGACCCAGTACTTC
TRBD2 | TRBJ2-5 | once | TRBV27 | CASSPWTSGSKPETQYF | TGTGCCAGCAGTCCATGGACTAGCGGGAGTAAGCCAGAGACCCAGTACTTC
- | TRBJ1-6 | - | TRBV4-1 | CASRNVGNSPLHF | TGCGCCAGCAGGAATGTAGGGAATTCACCCCTCCACTTT